This T cell receptor beta chain was recovered during a study of metastatic and nonmetastatic thyroid tumors. The wider study: The authors compared repertoires across blood and tumor or nodule tissue from malignant and benign thyroid patients. Regarding the study as a whole: Within blood and tumor, benign nodules reportedly had significantly lower TCR beta diversity than malignant thyroid tumors did.

This clone was counted many times. Antigen specificity is unknown. Prior to thyroid surgery, none of the patients had received any treatment. As processed by the authors: Researchers built a distant-metastasis classifier for papillary thyroid cancer that drew on CDR3 differences across clinicopathological groups. TCRdb re-processed the PCR reads through MiXCR. The V and J calls follow TCRdb's processing rather than the paper's. The data show tens of thousands of clones, with approximately 17% seen just once and approximately 4% held by the top ten. This CDR3 region has 15 residues. Germline V gene data show CDR1 as MNHNS and CDR2 as SASEGT. Trimming shortened V by 6 bases and J by 0 bases, and 14 bases separated the two germline ends.

The sample comprised blood. The V gene is TRBV6-1, the J gene TRBJ1-1, with D maybe TRBD1 (5 bases). This sequence originates from a female donor with papillary thyroid cancer or a benign thyroid nodule (not recorded which). Some clones in this sample may be carry-over from other donors' samples. CDR3 DNA sequence: TGTGCCAGCAGACTCCGACAGAATTTGAACACTGAAGCTTTCTTT. It specifies CASRLRQNLNTEAFF.